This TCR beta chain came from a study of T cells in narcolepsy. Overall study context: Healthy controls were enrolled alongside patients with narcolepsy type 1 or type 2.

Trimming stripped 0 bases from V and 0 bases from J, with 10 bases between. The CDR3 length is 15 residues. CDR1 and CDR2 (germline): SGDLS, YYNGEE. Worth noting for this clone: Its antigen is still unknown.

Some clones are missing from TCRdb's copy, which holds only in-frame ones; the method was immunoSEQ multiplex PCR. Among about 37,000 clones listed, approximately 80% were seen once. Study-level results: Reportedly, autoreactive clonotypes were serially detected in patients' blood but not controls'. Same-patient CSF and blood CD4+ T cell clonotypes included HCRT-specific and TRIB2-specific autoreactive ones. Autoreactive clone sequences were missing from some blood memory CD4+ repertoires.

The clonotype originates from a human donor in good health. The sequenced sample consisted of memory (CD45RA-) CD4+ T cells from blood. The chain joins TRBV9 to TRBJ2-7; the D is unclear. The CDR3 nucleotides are TGTGCCAGCAGCGTAGATCCAACCCCCTCCTACGAGCAGTACTTC. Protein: CASSVDPTPSYEQYF. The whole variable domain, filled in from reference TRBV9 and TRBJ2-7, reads DSGVTQTPKHLITATGQRVTLRCSPRSGDLSVYWYQQSLDQGLQFLIQYYNGEERAKGNILERFSAQQFPDLHSELNLSSLELGDSALYFCASSVDPTPSYEQYFGPGTRLTVT.